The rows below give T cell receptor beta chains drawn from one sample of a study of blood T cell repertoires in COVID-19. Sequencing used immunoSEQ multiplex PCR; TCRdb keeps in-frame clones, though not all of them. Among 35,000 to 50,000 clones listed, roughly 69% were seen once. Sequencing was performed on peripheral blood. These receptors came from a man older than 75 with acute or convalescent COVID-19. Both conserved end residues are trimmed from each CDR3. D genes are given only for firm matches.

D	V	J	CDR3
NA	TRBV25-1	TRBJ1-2	ASSEYRNWNYGYT
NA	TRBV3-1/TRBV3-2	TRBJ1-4	ASPSVARGGEKLF
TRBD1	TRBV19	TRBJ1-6	ASTAAGGTYNSPLH
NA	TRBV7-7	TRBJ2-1	ASSLEPDSTEQF
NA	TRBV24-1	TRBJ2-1	ATSDTGMEFNEQF
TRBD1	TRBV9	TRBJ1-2	ASSAEGRGDGYT
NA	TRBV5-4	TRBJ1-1	ASSQDRSRANTEAF
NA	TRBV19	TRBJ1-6	ASSIETTGNSPLH
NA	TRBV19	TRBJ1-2	ASSEGVSHGYT
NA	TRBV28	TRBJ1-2	ASSLTGSYGYT
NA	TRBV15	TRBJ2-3	ATSRPATSTDTQY
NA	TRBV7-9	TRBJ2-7	ASSIGFYYEQY
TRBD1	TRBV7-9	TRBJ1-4	ASSPSAAGGSEKLF
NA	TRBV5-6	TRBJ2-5	ASSRVGLETQY
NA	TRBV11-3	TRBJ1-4	ASSREGLVNEKLF
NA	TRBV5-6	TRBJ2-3	ASRPHGGGSTDTQY